This is a list of T cell receptor beta chains from one sample in a study of blood T cell repertoires in COVID-19. The assay was immunoSEQ multiplex PCR, and TCRdb's table has in-frame clones only and misses some. The table records about 150,000 clones, more than 75% of them present only once. The specimen sequenced was peripheral blood. These receptors all come from a woman in her 50s with acute or convalescent COVID-19. The CDR3 runs from the conserved cysteine through the conserved F or W. The order of the fields is J gene, D gene, V gene, clone size, CDR3 protein, CDR3 DNA. The D gene is left open where the match is weak. Size is omitted from some rows. Given values are once, few, many or a class for expanded clones.

J gene: TRBJ2-1
D gene: -
V gene: TRBV7-8
clone size: -
CDR3 protein: CASSPSGVSYNEQFF
CDR3 DNA: TGTGCCAGCAGCCCTTCGGGGGTCTCCTACAATGAGCAGTTCTTC

J gene: TRBJ2-7
D gene: -
V gene: TRBV5-1
clone size: -
CDR3 protein: CASSSTATYEQYF
CDR3 DNA: TGCGCCAGCAGCTCCACAGCTACCTACGAGCAGTACTTC

J gene: TRBJ2-7
D gene: -
V gene: TRBV7-9
clone size: -
CDR3 protein: CASTGDSFSYEQYF
CDR3 DNA: TGTGCCAGCACGGGGGACAGTTTCTCCTACGAGCAGTACTTC

J gene: TRBJ2-2
D gene: TRBD1
V gene: TRBV18
clone size: -
CDR3 protein: CASSPFHGTGKNTGELFF
CDR3 DNA: TGTGCCAGCTCACCTTTTCATGGGACAGGGAAGAACACCGGGGAGCTGTTTTTT

J gene: TRBJ1-1
D gene: -
V gene: TRBV14
clone size: -
CDR3 protein: CASSQAYLERNTEAFF
CDR3 DNA: TGTGCCAGCAGCCAAGCTTATCTGGAGAGGAACACTGAAGCTTTCTTT

J gene: TRBJ2-5
D gene: -
V gene: TRBV11-2
clone size: -
CDR3 protein: CASSLTRTQYF
CDR3 DNA: TGTGCCAGCAGCTTAACGAGAACCCAGTACTTC

J gene: TRBJ2-7
D gene: -
V gene: TRBV6-2/TRBV6-3
clone size: -
CDR3 protein: CASSYSGFVGQYF
CDR3 DNA: TGTGCCAGCAGTTACTCTGGCTTTGTTGGGCAGTACTTC

J gene: TRBJ2-7
D gene: TRBD1
V gene: TRBV28
clone size: -
CDR3 protein: CASSFLRTGGTYEQYF
CDR3 DNA: TGTGCCAGCAGTTTCCTTAGGACAGGGGGAACCTACGAGCAGTACTTC

J gene: TRBJ2-2
D gene: TRBD2
V gene: TRBV4-3
clone size: -
CDR3 protein: CASSQVAGTGELFF
CDR3 DNA: TGCGCCAGCAGCCAAGTAGCGGGCACCGGGGAGCTGTTTTTT

J gene: TRBJ2-7
D gene: TRBD1
V gene: TRBV5-4
clone size: -
CDR3 protein: CASSRPGQLHEQYF
CDR3 DNA: TGTGCCAGCAGCCGGCCGGGACAGCTCCACGAGCAGTACTTC

J gene: TRBJ2-1
D gene: -
V gene: TRBV3-1/TRBV3-2
clone size: few
CDR3 protein: CASSQEAVSTSSYNEQFF
CDR3 DNA: TGTGCCAGCAGCCAAGAGGCGGTGAGTACCAGCTCCTACAATGAGCAGTTCTTC

J gene: TRBJ1-6
D gene: -
V gene: TRBV6-1
clone size: few
CDR3 protein: CASSDIIQVPNSPLHF
CDR3 DNA: TGTGCCAGCAGTGACATTATCCAGGTCCCAAATTCACCCCTCCACTTT

J gene: TRBJ2-1
D gene: -
V gene: TRBV2
clone size: once
CDR3 protein: CASSEVPGEQFF
CDR3 DNA: TGTGCCAGCAGTGAGGTACCAGGGGAGCAGTTCTTC

J gene: TRBJ2-1
D gene: -
V gene: TRBV21-1
clone size: -
CDR3 protein: CASRTGSSYNEQFF
CDR3 DNA: TGTGCCAGCCGAACAGGGAGCTCCTACAATGAGCAGTTCTTC

J gene: TRBJ1-2
D gene: -
V gene: TRBV6-1
clone size: -
CDR3 protein: CASSDGQSHLANYGYTF
CDR3 DNA: TGTGCCAGCAGTGATGGACAGTCCCACTTAGCTAACTATGGCTACACCTTC

J gene: TRBJ1-4
D gene: -
V gene: TRBV5-6
clone size: -
CDR3 protein: CASSTWTLSGEKLFF
CDR3 DNA: TGTGCCAGCAGCACCTGGACTCTATCCGGGGAAAAACTGTTTTTT

J gene: TRBJ2-2
D gene: -
V gene: TRBV7-2
clone size: -
CDR3 protein: CASLLGVLAGAHTGELFF
CDR3 DNA: TGTGCCAGCCTCTTGGGGGTCTTGGCAGGGGCCCACACCGGGGAGCTGTTTTTT

J gene: TRBJ1-5
D gene: -
V gene: TRBV9
clone size: -
CDR3 protein: CASSVEGENQPQHF
CDR3 DNA: TGTGCCAGCAGCGTAGAGGGAGAGAATCAGCCCCAGCATTTT

J gene: TRBJ2-1
D gene: -
V gene: TRBV6-2/TRBV6-3
clone size: -
CDR3 protein: CASSYSSFVYNEQFF
CDR3 DNA: TGTGCCAGCAGTTACTCCTCCTTTGTCTACAATGAGCAGTTCTTC

J gene: TRBJ2-5
D gene: -
V gene: TRBV9
clone size: few
CDR3 protein: CASSVAGDSGETQYF
CDR3 DNA: TGTGCCAGCAGCGTAGCTGGTGACTCTGGAGAGACCCAGTACTTC